This entry lists 15 T cell receptor beta chains sequenced from one sample in a study of blood T cell repertoires in COVID-19. Method: immunoSEQ multiplex PCR; TCRdb's copy keeps in-frame clones and lacks some. This sample has some 220,000 clones, with more than 70% found just once. Sequencing used peripheral blood. The receptor source for this set is a human donor in a cohort sampled during active COVID-19.

The chain is built from TRBV5-1 and TRBJ2-7; 9 bases are shared with TRBD1. The germline CDR1 and CDR2 sequences are SGHRS and YFSETQ. The CDR3 has 14 residues. V was pared by 4 bases and J by 6 bases, with 8 bases of the junction left unmatched. CDR3 in amino acids: CASSQQGARGEQYF. The CDR3 DNA reads TGCGCCAGCAGCCAACAGGGGGCGCGGGGCGAGCAGTACTTC.

V and J are TRBV3-1 (or the pseudogene TRBV3-2) and TRBJ1-1; no clear D. Germline values: CDR1 LGHDT, CDR2 YNNKEL (reference sequence). The CDR3 runs 14 residues. V shed 4 bases and J shed 1 base, with 10 bases lying between them. CDR3: CASSRSRQNTEAFF. The CDR3 DNA follows: TGTGCCAGCAGCCGGTCGAGACAGAACACTGAAGCTTTCTTT.

The V gene is TRBV2, the J gene TRBJ1-6, with no clear D. This CDR3 has 14 residues. CDR1 is SNHLY, CDR2 FYNNEI, per germline. The germline V and J ends were trimmed by 5 bases and 7 bases, with 12 bases remaining between them. In DNA, the CDR3 is TGTGCCAGCAGTCCCACTCGATGGAATTCACCCCTCCACTTT. It encodes CASSPTRWNSPLHF.

J is TRBJ2-3 and V is TRBV28, with D possibly matching TRBD1 (5 bases). The CDR3 extends over 14 amino acids. The V end was cut by 7 bases, the J end by 2 bases, with 13 bases between. Germline V gives CDR1 MDHEN, CDR2 SYDVKM. CDR3 sequence reads: CASKGPLPTDTQYF. Here the CDR3 DNA reads TGTGCCAGCAAGGGGCCCTTACCCACAGATACGCAGTATTTT.

The chain uses TRBV7-2 and TRBJ2-3; possible D gene TRBD2, 6 bases. Per germline, CDR1 SGHTA and CDR2 FQGNSA. This CDR3 comprises 18 residues. V lost 7 bases, J lost 1 base, and 24 bases lay in between. In nucleotides, the CDR3 is TGTGCCAGCAATATAGGGGCGGGGCAAGCCCCTCGCACAGATACGCAGTATTTT. Translated, it gives CASNIGAGQAPRTDTQYF. The full variable domain, rest sourced from reference TRBV7-2 and TRBJ2-3, is GAGVSQSPSNKVTEKGKDVELRCDPISGHTALYWYRQSLGQGLEFLIYFQGNSAPDKSGLPSDRFSAERTGGSVSTLTIQRTQQEDSAVYLCASNIGAGQAPRTDTQYFGPGTRLTVL.

The gene calls are TRBV7-9 and TRBJ2-6, with D unresolved. This CDR3 is 12 amino acids long. CDR1 is SEHNR, CDR2 FQNEAQ, per germline (reference sequence). V was clipped by 8 bases and J by 0 bases, with 2 bases between them. CDR3 sequence: CASHSGANVLTF. CDR3 DNA sequence: TGTGCCAGCCACTCTGGGGCCAACGTCCTGACTTTC.

V usage is TRBV6-6 and J usage is TRBJ1-3; D perhaps matches TRBD1 (5 bases). Trimming took 7 bases from V and 0 from J, leaving 13 bases between them. CDR1 is MNHNY and CDR2 is SVGAGI in the germline V gene (reference sequence). The CDR3 length is 15 residues. The CDR3 here is CASIRDGGSGNTIYF. CDR3 DNA: TGTGCCAGCATTCGAGACGGGGGCTCTGGAAACACCATATATTTT.

As DNA, the CDR3 is TGTGCCAGCAGGGTTACAGGGGACACTGAAGCTTTCTTT. This encodes CASRVTGDTEAFF. V is TRBV6-5 and J is TRBJ1-1; 7 bases align to TRBD1. Losses at the gene ends were 6 bases for V and 3 bases for J; bases not matched to a gene: 4. The CDR3 consists of 13 residues. Germline assignment: CDR1 MNHEY and CDR2 SVGAGI.

The genes are TRBV2 and TRBJ1-1; the D gene is possibly TRBD1 (6 bases). With 6 bases removed from V and 6 bases from J, the gap between germline ends came to 14 bases. This CDR3 has 13 residues. The germline V gene has CDR1 SNHLY and CDR2 FYNNEI. As DNA, the CDR3 is TGTGCCAGCAGCAACAGGGTAGGCGCTGAAGCTTTCTTT. It encodes CASSNRVGAEAFF.

The chain is built from TRBV2 and TRBJ2-7; 7 bases are shared with TRBD1. V lost 6 bases, J lost 3 bases, and 5 bases stayed unmatched. The germline gives CDR1 SNHLY, CDR2 FYNNEI. This CDR3 is 13 amino acids long. The CDR3 DNA reads as TGTGCCAGCAGCAGACAGGGTGGCTACGAGCAGTACTTC. It translates to CASSRQGGYEQYF.

This clone was observed a few times. The chain combines TRBV11-1 with TRBJ2-5; D is perhaps TRBD1 (5 bases). Germline V gene sequence: CDR1 SGHAT, CDR2 FQDESV (reference sequence). This CDR3 has 14 amino acids. V lost 8 bases, J lost 2 bases, and 15 bases lay in between. The CDR3 DNA reads as TGTGCCAGCGCCTTTCGGCAGGGACAAGAGACCCAGTACTTC. This sequence encodes CASAFRQGQETQYF.

This chain uses TRBV24-1 with TRBJ2-1; the match to TRBD2 covers 14 bases. J gave up 8 bases and V 5 bases, and 16 bases lay outside the gene matches. There are 19 residues in the CDR3. Per the germline V gene, CDR1 is KGHDR and CDR2 is SFDVKD. The CDR3 nucleotides are TGTGCCACCAGTGGGACCGGGACTAGCGGGGGTTACCGGGGCTATGAGCAGTTCTTC. It yields the protein CATSGTGTSGGYRGYEQFF.

A few counts support this clone. V usage is TRBV28 and J usage is TRBJ2-7; 9 nucleotides agree with TRBD2. Per the germline V gene, CDR1 is MDHEN and CDR2 is SYDVKM. The CDR3 consists of 14 residues. Unmatched junction bases numbered 6, after V lost 3 bases and J lost 6 bases. The CDR3 DNA sequence: TGTGCCAGCAGTTTTGGCGGGAGGGCAGGCGAGCAGTACTTC. Its translation: CASSFGGRAGEQYF.

The chain couples TRBV3-1 (or the pseudogene TRBV3-2) to TRBJ1-4; TRBD1 agrees at 8 bases. The CDR3 has 17 amino acids. Germline V lookup: CDR1 LGHDT, CDR2 YNNKEL (reference sequence). V shed 4 bases, J shed 4 bases, and the junction held 11 bases outside the gene matches. As DNA, the CDR3 is TGTGCCAGCAGCCGTGGGGGCGGGACAGGTTTTAATGAAAAACTGTTTTTT. Residues: CASSRGGGTGFNEKLFF.

The rearrangement uses TRBV6-6 and TRBJ1-2, with D unresolved. In germline, CDR1 is MNHNY, CDR2 SVGAGI (reference sequence). This CDR3 comprises 16 residues. The V gene lost 1 base and the J gene lost 4 bases, with 16 bases spanning the gap. CDR3 coding DNA: TGTGCCAGCAGTTACTGGGGAGGGATCCGCGGCTATGGCTACACCTTC. This encodes CASSYWGGIRGYGYTF.